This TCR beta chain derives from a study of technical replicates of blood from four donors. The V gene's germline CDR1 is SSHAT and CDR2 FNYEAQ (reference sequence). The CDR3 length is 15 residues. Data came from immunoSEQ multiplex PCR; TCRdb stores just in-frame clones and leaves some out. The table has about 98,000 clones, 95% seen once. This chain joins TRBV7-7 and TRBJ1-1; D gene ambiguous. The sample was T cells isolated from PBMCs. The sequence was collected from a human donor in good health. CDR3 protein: CASDTGPPGRTEAFF. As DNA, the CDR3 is TGTGCTAGCGACACCGGGCCCCCTGGGAGGACTGAAGCTTTCTTT.